This TCR beta chain is from a study of blood T cell repertoires in COVID-19. Study-wide context: Specimens from acute and convalescent COVID-19 originated in the United States, Italy and Spain. T cells, B-cell-depleted T cells, or PBMCs supplied cDNA or gDNA.

Original processing notes: Reference gene primer amplification gave estimated nucleated cell counts. The repertoire was sequenced with immunoSEQ multiplex PCR; TCRdb's copy has only in-frame clones and lacks some. That table is the source of V, J and clone size, and D and trimming were worked out from the DNA. Of some 100,000 clones in the sample, around 92% are singletons; the top ten hold roughly 5.6%. The sequence came from a man aged 50 to 59 with active COVID-19. The specimen was peripheral blood.

CDR3 protein: CASSFSTSGSYEQYF. CDR3 DNA sequence: TGTGCCAGCAGTTTCTCGACTAGCGGGAGCTACGAGCAGTACTTC. The J gene is TRBJ2-7, the V gene TRBV6-5, with 12 bases that match TRBD2. CDR3 length equals 15 residues. The ends lost 4 bases at V and 3 bases at J; junction bases unmatched: 4. Germline-derived CDR1 and CDR2 are MNHEY and SVGAGI.